The T cell receptor beta chain described here comes from a study of cytotoxic CD8 clonotypes in ibrutinib-treated CLL. Using immunoSEQ multiplex PCR, the repertoire was profiled, and TCRdb retains in-frame clones only, with some absent. The table lists fewer than 300,000 clones, roughly 76% of them singletons. Here the sequenced sample was PBMCs, taken at disease progression, from a patient treated with ibrutinib. This clonotype was sampled from a human donor with chronic lymphocytic leukemia.

CDR3 nucleotides: TGTGCCAGCACCTACCCGGGACTAGCTGTCTACAATGAGCAGTTCTTC. This codes for CASTYPGLAVYNEQFF. This chain connects TRBV28 to TRBJ2-1; 9 nucleotides align to TRBD2. The germline V gene encodes CDR1 MDHEN and CDR2 SYDVKM. V was clipped by 7 bases and J by 3 bases; unmatched bases: 10. This CDR3 spans 16 amino acids.